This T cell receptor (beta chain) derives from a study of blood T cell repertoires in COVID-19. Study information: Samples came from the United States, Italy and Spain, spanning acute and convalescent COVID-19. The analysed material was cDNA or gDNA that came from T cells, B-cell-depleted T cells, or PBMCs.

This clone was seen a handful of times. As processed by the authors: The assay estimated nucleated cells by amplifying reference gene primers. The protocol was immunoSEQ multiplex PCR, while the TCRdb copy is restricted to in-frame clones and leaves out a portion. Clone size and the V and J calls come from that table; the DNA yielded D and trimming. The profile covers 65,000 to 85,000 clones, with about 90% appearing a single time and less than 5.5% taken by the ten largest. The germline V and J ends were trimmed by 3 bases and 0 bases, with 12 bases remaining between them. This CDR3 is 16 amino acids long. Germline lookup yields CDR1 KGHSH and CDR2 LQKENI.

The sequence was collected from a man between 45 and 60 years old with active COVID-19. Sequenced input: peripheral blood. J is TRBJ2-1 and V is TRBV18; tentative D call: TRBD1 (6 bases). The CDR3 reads CASSPSGDHSYNEQFF. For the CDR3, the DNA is TGTGCCAGCTCACCCTCAGGGGACCACTCCTACAATGAGCAGTTCTTC.